Below, 28 T cell receptor beta chains from the same sample are listed, as sequenced in a study of monozygotic twins with inflammatory bowel disease. Reprocessing the 5' RACE reads, TCRdb reports a single entry for every CDR3 protein and omits DNA. The sample holds roughly 150,000 distinct CDR3 sequences. The source material was blood. These receptors came from a human donor with ulcerative colitis or Crohn's disease, or a healthy co-twin of an affected twin (not recorded which).

The rearrangement links TRBV5-1 to TRBJ2-5; the D call from TCRdb, TRBD1, cannot be confirmed without DNA. Germline assignment: CDR1 SGHRS and CDR2 YFSETQ. This CDR3 has 16 residues. The CDR3 here is CASSLEGQSYQETQYF.

This chain uses TRBV4-2 with TRBJ1-2; TCRdb proposes TRBD1, but this gene call is untestable without DNA. The CDR3 contains 15 residues. Germline loops: CDR1 LGHNA, CDR2 YNFKEQ. The CDR3 loop is CASSQDYQGHYGYTF.

The chain joins TRBV23-1 to TRBJ2-1; checking the TCRdb D call of TRBD2 is not possible without DNA. TRBV23-1 is filed as an ORF, its function uncertain. This CDR3 has 15 amino acids. The CDR3 sequence is CASSHRDLRNNEQFF.

V and J are TRBV6-2 or TRBV6-3 and TRBJ2-1; TCRdb proposes TRBD2, but this gene call is untestable without DNA. From germline, CDR1 is MNHEY and CDR2 SVGEGT. The CDR3 contains 14 residues. The CDR3 sequence is CASSSAAAYNEQFF.

This rearrangement joins TRBV5-1 to TRBJ2-3; TCRdb lists TRBD2, though no DNA is available to test this call. From germline, CDR1 is SGHRS and CDR2 YFSETQ. This CDR3 comprises 16 residues. The CDR3 is CASSWGLAGSTDTQYF. Combining the CDR3 with reference TRBV5-1 and TRBJ2-3 gives the whole variable domain KAGVTQTPRYLIKTRGQQVTLSCSPISGHRSVSWYQQTPGQGLQFLFEYFSETQRNKGNFPGRFSGRQFSNSRSEMNVSTLELGDSALYLCASSWGLAGSTDTQYFGPGTRLTVL.

The chain employs TRBV5-5 and TRBJ1-6; TCRdb returns TRBD1, unconfirmable since there is no DNA. Per the germline V gene, CDR1 is SGHKS and CDR2 is YYEKEE (reference sequence). The CDR3 totals 13 residues. CDR3 loop: CASSPDRGSPLHF.

The chain couples TRBV28 to TRBJ1-1. The CDR3 consists of 18 residues. Germline V lookup: CDR1 MDHEN, CDR2 SYDVKM. CDR3 residues: CASSYENPYLTRNTEAFF.

This chain joins TRBV18 and TRBJ2-7; without DNA, the TCRdb call of TRBD2 cannot be checked. CDR3 length: 14 amino acids. Germline CDR1 KGHSH, CDR2 LQKENI. Here the CDR3 reads CASSPRSASYEQYF.

The V and J genes are TRBV12-3 or TRBV12-4 and TRBJ2-7; the D call of TRBD1 rests on TCRdb alone, since no DNA is present to check it. The CDR3 contains 16 residues. CDR3 amino acids: CASSLPPGQVSYEQYF.

The chain combines TRBV20-1 with TRBJ2-7; TCRdb's D call of TRBD2 is untestable without DNA. Germline V CDR1 and CDR2: DFQATT, SNEGSKA (reference sequence). CDR3 length: 16 amino acids. CDR3 region: CSARGWSGGTSYEQYF.

This chain connects TRBV27 to TRBJ1-4; the D call of TRBD1 rests on TCRdb alone, since no DNA is present to check it. In germline, CDR1 is MNHEY, CDR2 SMNVEV (reference sequence). This CDR3 is built from 15 residues. The CDR3 spells CASSTGQGVGEKLFF.

The J gene is TRBJ1-1, the V gene TRBV7-2. The CDR3 is made up of 15 amino acids. Germline lookup yields CDR1 SGHTA and CDR2 FQGNSA. This CDR3 reads CASSLAYIRNTEAFF.

CDR3: CASSLVAYYEQYF. The chain carries TRBV7-2 and TRBJ2-7. From germline, CDR1 is SGHTA and CDR2 FQGNSA. The CDR3 is 13 residues long.

The rearrangement links TRBV11-2 to TRBJ2-1. This CDR3 is built from 13 residues. Germline CDR1 and CDR2: SGHAT and FQNNGV. CDR3 protein: CASSLGFQNEQFF.

V and J are TRBV5-8 and TRBJ2-7; the D gene TCRdb calls, TRBD1, cannot be checked with no DNA. The length of the CDR3 is 11 residues. From germline, CDR1 is SGHTS and CDR2 YDEGEE. CDR3 region: CASRRTYEQYF.

V is TRBV4-1 and J is TRBJ2-7; TCRdb's D call of TRBD1 is untestable without DNA. CDR1 is MGHRA and CDR2 is YSYEKL in the germline V gene. The CDR3 spans 16 residues. This chain's CDR3 is CASSHSPGTRAYEQYF.

The CDR3 is CASSSSARTGGTDTQYF. V gene TRBV5-5 combines with J gene TRBJ2-3; the TRBD1 assignment by TCRdb is unverifiable without DNA. The CDR3 length is 17 residues. Germline values: CDR1 SGHKS, CDR2 YYEKEE (reference sequence).

This chain joins TRBV5-1 and TRBJ1-1; TCRdb's D gene call, TRBD1, goes unchecked for lack of DNA. Germline CDR1 and CDR2: SGHRS and YFSETQ. The CDR3 has 14 amino acids. The CDR3 here is CASRGTGVNTEAFF.

The genes are TRBV7-7 and TRBJ2-7. CDR3 length equals 14 residues. Germline lookup yields CDR1 SSHAT and CDR2 FNYEAQ (reference sequence). CDR3 sequence: CASSLEASSGEQYF.

The chain links TRBV5-5 to TRBJ1-1; the TCRdb call, TRBD1, lacks DNA for checking. This CDR3 comprises 14 residues. Germline V gene sequence: CDR1 SGHKS, CDR2 YYEKEE (reference sequence). This chain's CDR3 is CASSSRGLVTEAFF.

The chain recombines TRBV20-1 with TRBJ2-7; as DNA is missing, the TRBD1 call by TCRdb cannot be tested. The CDR3 covers 15 residues. Germline V gene sequence: CDR1 DFQATT, CDR2 SNEGSKA (reference sequence). The CDR3 region is CSADAVGAPPYEQYF.

V usage is TRBV11-2 and J usage is TRBJ2-2. This CDR3 contains 13 residues. Germline V CDR1 and CDR2: SGHAT, FQNNGV. The CDR3 loop is CASSPSWAGELFF. The variable domain in full, completed from reference TRBV11-2 and TRBJ2-2, reads EAGVAQSPRYKIIEKRQSVAFWCNPISGHATLYWYQQILGQGPKLLIQFQNNGVVDDSQLPKDRFSAERLKGVDSTLKIQPAKLEDSAVYLCASSPSWAGELFFGEGSRLTVL.

The chain's CDR3 is CASSLDLAWGTDTQYF. The rearrangement links TRBV5-6 to TRBJ2-3. The germline V gene has CDR1 SGHDT and CDR2 YYEEEE. There are 16 residues in the CDR3. Supplemented by reference TRBV5-6 and TRBJ2-3, the full variable domain reads DAGVTQSPTHLIKTRGQQVTLRCSPKSGHDTVSWYQQALGQGPQFIFQYYEEEERQRGNFPDRFSGHQFPNYSSELNVNALLLGDSALYLCASSLDLAWGTDTQYFGPGTRLTVL.

This chain links TRBV5-1 with TRBJ2-7; there is no DNA to check the TCRdb D call of TRBD1. The CDR3 covers 16 residues. CDR1 and CDR2 from the germline V gene are SGHRS and YFSETQ. This chain's CDR3 is CASSGLGTAVNYEQYF.

V gene TRBV20-1 combines with J gene TRBJ2-7; TCRdb's D call, TRBD1, is unchecked because there is no DNA. The CDR3 sequence is 13 residues long. Germline CDR1 is DFQATT and CDR2 is SNEGSKA (reference sequence). The CDR3 reads CSAPPGFDYEQYF.

The chain combines TRBV3-1 with TRBJ2-7; TCRdb picks TRBD1, but there is no DNA to check that call. The CDR3 runs 15 residues. Germline V CDR1 and CDR2: LGHDT, YNNKEL (reference sequence). CDR3 loop: CASSQENTGAYEQYF.

V is TRBV5-1 and J is TRBJ1-5; the D gene TCRdb calls, TRBD1, cannot be checked with no DNA. Germline lookup yields CDR1 SGHRS and CDR2 YFSETQ. The CDR3 covers 16 residues. CDR3 region: CASSLTGDGSNQPQHF.

The chain carries TRBV30 and TRBJ2-7. Germline assignment: CDR1 GTSNPN and CDR2 SVGIG (reference sequence). The CDR3 is made up of 12 amino acids. The CDR3 spells CAWSVLEYEQYF.